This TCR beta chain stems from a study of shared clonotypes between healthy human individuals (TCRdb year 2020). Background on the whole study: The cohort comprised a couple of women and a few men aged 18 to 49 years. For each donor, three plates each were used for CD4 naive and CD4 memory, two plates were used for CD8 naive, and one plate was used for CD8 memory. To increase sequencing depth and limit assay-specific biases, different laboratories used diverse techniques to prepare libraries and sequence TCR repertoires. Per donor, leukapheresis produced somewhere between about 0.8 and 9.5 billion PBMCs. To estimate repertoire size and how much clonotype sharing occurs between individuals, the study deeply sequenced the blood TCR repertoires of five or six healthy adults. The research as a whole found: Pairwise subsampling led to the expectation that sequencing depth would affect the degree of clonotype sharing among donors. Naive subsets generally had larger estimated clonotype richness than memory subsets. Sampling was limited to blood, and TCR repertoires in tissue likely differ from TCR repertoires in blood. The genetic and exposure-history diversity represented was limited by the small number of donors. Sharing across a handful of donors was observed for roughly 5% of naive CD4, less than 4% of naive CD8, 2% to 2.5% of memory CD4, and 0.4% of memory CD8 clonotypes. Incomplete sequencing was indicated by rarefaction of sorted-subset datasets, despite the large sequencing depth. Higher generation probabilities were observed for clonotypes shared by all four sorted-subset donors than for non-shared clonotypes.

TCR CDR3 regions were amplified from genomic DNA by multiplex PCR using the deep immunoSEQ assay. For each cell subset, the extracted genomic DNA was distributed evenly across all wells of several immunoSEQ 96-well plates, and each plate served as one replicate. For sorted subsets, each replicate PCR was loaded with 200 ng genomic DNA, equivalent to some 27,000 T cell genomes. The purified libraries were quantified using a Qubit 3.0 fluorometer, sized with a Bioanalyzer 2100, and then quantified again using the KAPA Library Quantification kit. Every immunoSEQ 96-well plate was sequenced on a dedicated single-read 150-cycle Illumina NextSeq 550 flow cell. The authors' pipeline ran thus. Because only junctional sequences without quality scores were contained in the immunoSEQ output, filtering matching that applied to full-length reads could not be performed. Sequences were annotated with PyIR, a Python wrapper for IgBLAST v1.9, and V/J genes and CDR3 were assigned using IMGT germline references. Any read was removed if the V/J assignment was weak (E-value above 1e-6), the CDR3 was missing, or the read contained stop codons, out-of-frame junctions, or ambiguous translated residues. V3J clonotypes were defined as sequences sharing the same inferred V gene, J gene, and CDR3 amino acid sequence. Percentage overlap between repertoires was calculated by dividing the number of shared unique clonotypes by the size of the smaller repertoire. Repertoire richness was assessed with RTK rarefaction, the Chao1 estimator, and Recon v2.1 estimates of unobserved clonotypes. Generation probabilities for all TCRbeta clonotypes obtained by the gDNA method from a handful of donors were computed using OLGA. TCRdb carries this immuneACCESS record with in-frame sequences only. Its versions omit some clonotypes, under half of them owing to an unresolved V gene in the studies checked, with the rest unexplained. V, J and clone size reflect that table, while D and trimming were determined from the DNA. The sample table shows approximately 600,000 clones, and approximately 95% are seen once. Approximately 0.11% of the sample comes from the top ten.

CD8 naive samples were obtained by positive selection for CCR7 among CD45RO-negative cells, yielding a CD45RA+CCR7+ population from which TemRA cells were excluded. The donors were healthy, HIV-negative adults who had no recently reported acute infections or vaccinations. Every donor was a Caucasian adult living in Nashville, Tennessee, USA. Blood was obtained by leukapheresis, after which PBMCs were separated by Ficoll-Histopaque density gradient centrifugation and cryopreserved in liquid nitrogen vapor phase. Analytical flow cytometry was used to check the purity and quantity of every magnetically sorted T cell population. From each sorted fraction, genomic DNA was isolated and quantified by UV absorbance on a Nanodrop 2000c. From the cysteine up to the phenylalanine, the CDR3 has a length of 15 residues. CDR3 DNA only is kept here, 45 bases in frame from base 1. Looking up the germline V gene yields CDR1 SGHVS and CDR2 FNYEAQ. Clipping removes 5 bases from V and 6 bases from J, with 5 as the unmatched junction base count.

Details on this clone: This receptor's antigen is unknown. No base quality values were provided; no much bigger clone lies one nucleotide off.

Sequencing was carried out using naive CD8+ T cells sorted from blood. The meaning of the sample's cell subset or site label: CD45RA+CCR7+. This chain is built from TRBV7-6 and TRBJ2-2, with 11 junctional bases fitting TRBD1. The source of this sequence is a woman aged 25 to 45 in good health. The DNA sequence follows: TGTGCCAGCAGCCAGGACAGGGGGCTTCCCGGGGAGCTGTTTTTT. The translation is CASSQDRGLPGELFF.